The clone carrying this T cell receptor (beta chain) came up a few times. Germline V gene lookup returns CDR1 MNHNS and CDR2 SASEGT. CDR3 length: 13 amino acids. Trimming left V 6 bases short and J 2 bases short, with 9 bases between. The sample comes from a study of blood T cells in healthy people across ages. About the research overall: Template switching retrieved approximately one barcoded beta molecule for each two T cells.

It was with a sample-barcoded 5' primer and a J-beta primer mix that a second PCR of about 6 to 12 cycles was run. Using its own MiXCR run on the 5' RACE reads, TCRdb lists one record per CDR3 protein. The sample lists 720,000 or so distinct CDR3 sequences, 35% to 50% seen once, with 25% to 35% in the top ten. Sequencing input: blood. This sequence was found in a man older than 75 in good health. This chain links TRBV6-1 with TRBJ2-3, with unresolved D. CDR3 sequence: CASSQIFTDTQYF. CDR3 coding DNA: TGTGCCAGCAGCCAAATTTTCACAGATACGCAGTATTTT.